A selection of T cell receptor beta chains follows, all from one sample in a study of PD-1 blockade in mismatch repair-deficient tumors. Assay used: immunoSEQ multiplex PCR; TCRdb lists only in-frame clones, some missing. The sample lists roughly 16,000 clones, 84% occurring once. The input for sequencing was PBMCs, taken before pembrolizumab treatment. The origin of the receptors is an adult with mismatch repair-deficient cancer. Each CDR3 is given with its conserved first and last residue. Fields, in order: clone size, J gene, D gene, V gene, CDR3 protein, CDR3 DNA. The D gene is left open where the match is weak. Clone sizes are given selectively: once, few, many, or a class where the clone is expanded.

size: .; J: TRBJ1-4; D: .; V: TRBV19; CDR3: CASSIAEKLFF; DNA: TGTGCCAGTAGTATAGCTGAGAAACTGTTTTTT
size: .; J: TRBJ1-3; D: .; V: TRBV19; CDR3: CASRTTGRSGNTIYF; DNA: TGTGCCAGTAGGACGACAGGACGCTCTGGAAACACCATATATTTT
size: .; J: TRBJ2-5; D: TRBD1; V: TRBV7-2; CDR3: CASSLVYRGETQYF; DNA: TGTGCCAGCAGCTTAGTTTACAGGGGAGAGACCCAGTACTTC
size: .; J: TRBJ1-5; D: .; V: TRBV30; CDR3: CAWSVPNQPQHF; DNA: TGTGCCTGGAGTGTGCCCAATCAGCCCCAGCATTTT
size: few; J: TRBJ1-5; D: .; V: TRBV27; CDR3: CASSDLGEFGNQPQHF; DNA: TGTGCCAGCAGTGACCTGGGGGAATTTGGCAATCAGCCCCAGCATTTT
size: .; J: TRBJ2-3; D: .; V: TRBV5-3; CDR3: CARFQRAPTDTQYF; DNA: TGTGCCAGATTCCAGCGAGCCCCCACAGATACGCAGTATTTT
size: once; J: TRBJ1-5; D: .; V: TRBV27; CDR3: CASSLWGPQPQHF; DNA: TGTGCCAGCAGTTTATGGGGGCCTCAGCCCCAGCATTTT
size: .; J: TRBJ1-4; D: .; V: TRBV5-1; CDR3: CASSLAPGGNNEKLFF; DNA: TGCGCCAGCAGCTTGGCCCCAGGTGGGAATAATGAAAAACTGTTTTTT
size: .; J: TRBJ1-5; D: .; V: TRBV4-3; CDR3: CASSLDRNQPQHF; DNA: TGCGCCAGCAGCCTAGACAGAAATCAGCCCCAGCATTTT
size: once; J: TRBJ1-4; D: TRBD1; V: TRBV29-1; CDR3: CSVEVGQGHEKLFF; DNA: TGCAGCGTTGAAGTGGGACAGGGACATGAAAAACTGTTTTTT
size: .; J: TRBJ2-7; D: .; V: TRBV28; CDR3: CASSLGRSPYEQYF; DNA: TGTGCCAGCAGTTTAGGGAGAAGCCCCTACGAGCAGTACTTC
size: .; J: TRBJ2-5; D: TRBD2; V: TRBV2; CDR3: CASSDVGDYGQETQYF; DNA: TGTGCCAGCAGTGACGTGGGGGACTACGGCCAAGAGACCCAGTACTTC
size: .; J: TRBJ2-1; D: TRBD2; V: TRBV30; CDR3: CAWSTTGLAGYNEQFF; DNA: TGTGCCTGGAGTACCACGGGTCTAGCGGGGTACAATGAGCAGTTCTTC
size: .; J: TRBJ2-5; D: TRBD1; V: TRBV19; CDR3: CASSDPRSGTGSETQYF; DNA: TGTGCCAGTAGTGACCCCCGTTCCGGGACAGGGTCAGAGACCCAGTACTTC
size: .; J: TRBJ2-7; D: TRBD2; V: TRBV6-6; CDR3: CASSYSGREAAYEQYF; DNA: TGTGCCAGCAGTTACTCGGGACGGGAGGCGGCCTACGAGCAGTACTTC
size: .; J: TRBJ2-7; D: .; V: TRBV4-3; CDR3: CASSQDRGGSYEQYF; DNA: TGCGCCAGCAGCCAAGACAGGGGGGGATCCTACGAGCAGTACTTC
size: few; J: TRBJ2-2; D: TRBD1; V: TRBV28; CDR3: CASSLEDRGVGELFF; DNA: TGTGCCAGCAGTTTAGAGGACAGGGGGGTCGGGGAGCTGTTTTTT
size: .; J: TRBJ2-6; D: .; V: TRBV4-3; CDR3: CASSPGTARSGANVLTF; DNA: TGCGCCAGCAGCCCCGGGACGGCACGCTCTGGGGCCAACGTCCTGACTTTC
size: .; J: TRBJ1-1; D: .; V: TRBV29-1; CDR3: CSVARTGMNTEAFF; DNA: TGCAGCGTTGCCCGGACGGGAATGAACACTGAAGCTTTCTTT
size: .; J: TRBJ1-2; D: .; V: TRBV5-4; CDR3: CASRPTGTLAPNYGYTF; DNA: TGTGCCAGCAGACCAACCGGGACACTCGCCCCTAACTATGGCTACACCTTC
size: .; J: TRBJ2-5; D: .; V: TRBV28; CDR3: CASGRGVQETQYF; DNA: TGTGCCAGCGGGAGGGGGGTTCAAGAGACCCAGTACTTC
size: .; J: TRBJ2-7; D: TRBD2; V: TRBV2; CDR3: CASSVVGGAYEQYF; DNA: TGTGCCAGCAGTGTGGTGGGGGGGGCCTACGAGCAGTACTTC
size: .; J: TRBJ1-5; D: .; V: TRBV6-5; CDR3: CASTQPSQPQHF; DNA: TGTGCCAGCACCCAACCAAGTCAGCCCCAGCATTTT
size: .; J: TRBJ2-5; D: .; V: TRBV5-4; CDR3: CASSSGGTQETQYF; DNA: TGTGCCAGCAGCTCCGGTGGAACCCAAGAGACCCAGTACTTC
size: few; J: TRBJ2-7; D: TRBD1; V: TRBV28; CDR3: CASSSPTGATYEQYF; DNA: TGTGCCAGCAGTTCTCCGACAGGGGCAACCTACGAGCAGTACTTC
size: .; J: TRBJ2-3; D: TRBD2; V: TRBV27; CDR3: CASSLASGSDTQYF; DNA: TGTGCCAGCAGTTTGGCTAGCGGGAGCGATACGCAGTATTTT
size: .; J: TRBJ2-7; D: TRBD2; V: TRBV10-2; CDR3: CASSRPGLAGENTFEQYF; DNA: TGCGCCAGCAGTCGTCCGGGACTAGCGGGAGAGAATACCTTCGAGCAGTACTTC
size: .; J: TRBJ2-3; D: .; V: TRBV4-1; CDR3: CASSMASAQYF; DNA: TGCGCCAGCTCGATGGCTAGCGCACAGTATTTT
size: .; J: TRBJ1-2; D: .; V: TRBV6-5; CDR3: CASRVTENYGYTF; DNA: TGTGCCAGCAGGGTAACAGAGAACTATGGCTACACCTTC
size: .; J: TRBJ2-3; D: .; V: TRBV4-3; CDR3: CASSQAWGVADTQYF; DNA: TGCGCCAGCAGCCAAGCTTGGGGGGTTGCAGATACGCAGTATTTT
size: .; J: TRBJ2-7; D: .; V: TRBV19; CDR3: CASSIRGGGTYEQYF; DNA: TGTGCCAGTAGTATAAGAGGTGGGGGCACCTACGAGCAGTACTTC
size: .; J: TRBJ2-1; D: TRBD2; V: TRBV4-1; CDR3: CASSQDIPLLLAGDPKVYEQFF; DNA: TGCGCCAGCAGCCAAGATATTCCCCTGCTGCTAGCGGGAGATCCAAAGGTCTATGAGCAGTTCTTC
size: .; J: TRBJ2-7; D: TRBD2; V: TRBV6-6; CDR3: CASSLGLAPSYEQYF; DNA: TGTGCCAGCAGCCTGGGACTAGCACCCTCCTACGAGCAGTACTTC
size: .; J: TRBJ2-2; D: TRBD2; V: TRBV4-1; CDR3: CASSQRLAPGELFF; DNA: TGCGCCAGCAGCCAGCGACTAGCGCCCGGGGAGCTGTTTTTT
size: .; J: TRBJ2-5; D: .; V: TRBV5-6; CDR3: CASSLQETQYF; DNA: TGTGCCAGCAGCCTCCAAGAGACCCAGTACTTC
size: .; J: TRBJ2-3; D: .; V: TRBV27; CDR3: CASSTRDTRTDTQYF; DNA: TGTGCCAGCAGTACCCGGGACACCCGCACAGATACGCAGTATTTT
size: .; J: TRBJ1-1; D: TRBD1; V: TRBV11-3; CDR3: CASSLTTGMNTEAFF; DNA: TGTGCCAGCAGCCTTACGACAGGGATGAACACTGAAGCTTTCTTT
size: .; J: TRBJ2-2; D: TRBD1; V: TRBV19; CDR3: CAILDRENTGELFF; DNA: TGTGCCATCCTGGACAGGGAGAACACCGGGGAGCTGTTTTTT
size: .; J: TRBJ2-1; D: .; V: TRBV30; CDR3: CAWSGSRYNEQFF; DNA: TGTGCCTGGAGCGGGAGTAGGTACAATGAGCAGTTCTTC
size: .; J: TRBJ2-5; D: .; V: TRBV15; CDR3: CATSRAFRGETQYF; DNA: TGTGCCACCAGCAGAGCATTTAGGGGAGAGACCCAGTACTTC
size: .; J: TRBJ1-1; D: .; V: TRBV7-8; CDR3: CASSFRPTRSNTEAFF; DNA: TGTGCCAGCAGCTTCCGACCAACACGGTCGAACACTGAAGCTTTCTTT
size: .; J: TRBJ1-1; D: .; V: TRBV29-1; CDR3: CSVQGRGANTEAFF; DNA: TGCAGCGTCCAAGGCAGAGGGGCGAACACTGAAGCTTTCTTT
size: once; J: TRBJ2-3; D: TRBD2; V: TRBV27; CDR3: CASMSISGSTDTQYF; DNA: TGTGCCAGCATGTCCATTAGCGGGTCTACAGATACGCAGTATTTT
size: .; J: TRBJ2-7; D: .; V: TRBV18; CDR3: CASSKGRLEQYF; DNA: TGTGCCAGCTCAAAGGGACGTTTAGAGCAGTACTTC
size: .; J: TRBJ2-6; D: .; V: TRBV6-1; CDR3: CASRGLGSGANVLTF; DNA: TGTGCCAGCAGGGGCCTTGGATCTGGGGCCAACGTCCTGACTTTC
size: .; J: TRBJ1-5; D: .; V: TRBV4-1; CDR3: CASSQDTGQPQHF; DNA: TGCGCCAGCAGCCAAGACACAGGTCAGCCCCAGCATTTT
size: once; J: TRBJ2-6; D: .; V: TRBV27; CDR3: CASSPTIRGVGANVLTF; DNA: TGTGCCAGCAGTCCGACCATCAGGGGGGTTGGGGCCAACGTCCTGACTTTC
size: .; J: TRBJ1-1; D: TRBD1; V: TRBV19; CDR3: CASRKQGHTEAFF; DNA: TGTGCCAGTAGAAAACAGGGGCACACTGAAGCTTTCTTT
size: once; J: TRBJ2-5; D: .; V: TRBV19; CDR3: CASSTYAYSEETQYF; DNA: TGTGCCAGTAGTACCTATGCCTACAGCGAAGAGACCCAGTACTTC
size: .; J: TRBJ2-7; D: TRBD1; V: TRBV5-6; CDR3: CASSWDPGQVYEQYF; DNA: TGTGCCAGCAGCTGGGACCCGGGACAGGTGTACGAGCAGTACTTC
size: once; J: TRBJ1-5; D: .; V: TRBV14; CDR3: CASSLGNQPQHF; DNA: TGTGCCAGCAGCCTGGGCAATCAGCCCCAGCATTTT
size: once; J: TRBJ1-2; D: .; V: TRBV10-3; CDR3: CATGGTSNYGYTF; DNA: TGTGCCACCGGAGGGACTTCTAACTATGGCTACACCTTC
size: .; J: TRBJ2-7; D: .; V: TRBV6-1; CDR3: CASSEMGRSYEQYF; DNA: TGTGCCAGCAGTGAAATGGGCAGGTCCTACGAGCAGTACTTC
size: .; J: TRBJ2-7; D: .; V: TRBV28; CDR3: CASSLRGHEQYF; DNA: TGTGCCAGCAGTTTACGGGGACACGAGCAGTACTTC
size: .; J: TRBJ2-1; D: .; V: TRBV10-3; CDR3: CAISTIHRPHNEQFF; DNA: TGTGCCATCAGTACAATACACAGGCCCCACAATGAGCAGTTCTTC
size: .; J: TRBJ1-5; D: TRBD1; V: TRBV2; CDR3: CASKDRSGNQPQHF; DNA: TGTGCCAGCAAGGACAGGTCGGGCAATCAGCCCCAGCATTTT
size: .; J: TRBJ2-1; D: TRBD2; V: TRBV30; CDR3: CAWSVGLAAYNEQFF; DNA: TGTGCCTGGAGTGTAGGTCTAGCGGCTTACAATGAGCAGTTCTTC